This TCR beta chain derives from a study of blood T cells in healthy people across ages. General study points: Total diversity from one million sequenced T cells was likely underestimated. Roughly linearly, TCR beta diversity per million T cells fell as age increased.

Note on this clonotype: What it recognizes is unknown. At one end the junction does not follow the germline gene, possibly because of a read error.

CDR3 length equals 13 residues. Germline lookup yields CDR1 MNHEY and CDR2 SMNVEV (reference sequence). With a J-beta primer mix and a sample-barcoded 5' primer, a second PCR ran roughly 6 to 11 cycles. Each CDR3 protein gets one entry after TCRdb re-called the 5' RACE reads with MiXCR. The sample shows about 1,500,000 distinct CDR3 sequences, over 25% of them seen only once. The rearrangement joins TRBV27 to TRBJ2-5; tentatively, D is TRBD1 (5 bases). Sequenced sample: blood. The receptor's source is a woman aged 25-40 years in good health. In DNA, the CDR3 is TGTGTCAGCAGTTTATACAGGCGAGAGACCCAGTACTTC. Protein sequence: CVSSLYRRETQYF.